The rows below give T cell receptor beta chains drawn from one sample of a study of blood T cell repertoires in COVID-19. Method: immunoSEQ multiplex PCR; TCRdb's copy keeps in-frame clones and lacks some. The sample includes fewer than 250,000 clones, roughly four fifths of them seen just once. The sequenced sample was PBMCs or T cells enriched from blood (not recorded which). These receptors came from a man aged 55 to 69 who had recovered from COVID-19. Each CDR3 is given with its conserved first and last residue. The D gene is left open where the match is weak. Clone size is given for some rows only: seen once, a few or many times, or a class if the clone is expanded.

D gene	clone size	V gene	J gene	CDR3 protein	CDR3 DNA
.	.	TRBV5-1	TRBJ1-6	CASSLEPQQGFRSPLHF	TGCGCCAGCAGCTTGGAACCCCAACAGGGATTCAGGTCACCCCTCCACTTT
.	.	TRBV18	TRBJ1-2	CASSPLGGNGYTF	TGTGCCAGCTCACCACTAGGAGGCAATGGCTACACCTTC
.	.	TRBV6-6	TRBJ2-3	CASGGGEADTQYF	TGTGCCAGCGGAGGGGGGGAGGCAGATACGCAGTATTTT
TRBD1	.	TRBV5-6	TRBJ1-1	CASSRDSAQEAFF	TGTGCCAGCAGCCGGGACAGCGCGCAGGAAGCTTTCTTT
TRBD2	.	TRBV5-4	TRBJ2-7	CASSQNPGAGGLYEQYF	TGTGCCAGCAGCCAGAACCCGGGGGCGGGGGGGCTCTACGAGCAGTACTTC
.	.	TRBV6-1	TRBJ2-3	CASSEGSSVTDTQYF	TGTGCCAGCAGTGAAGGGTCTAGCGTCACAGATACGCAGTATTTT
TRBD1	.	TRBV2	TRBJ1-2	CASTRDRAPGYTF	TGTGCCAGCACCCGGGACAGGGCGCCTGGCTACACCTTC
.	.	TRBV30	TRBJ1-2	CAWSVRGNYGYTF	TGTGCCTGGAGTGTCCGGGGGAACTATGGCTACACCTTC
.	.	TRBV5-6	TRBJ1-1	CASSLVRGGTEAFF	TGTGCCAGCAGCTTGGTCCGGGGGGGCACTGAAGCTTTCTTT
.	.	TRBV7-6	TRBJ2-5	CASSSGVEGSQETQYF	TGTGCCAGCAGCTCTGGAGTGGAAGGCAGCCAAGAGACCCAGTACTTC
.	.	TRBV7-9	TRBJ1-6	CASSFQGGGSPLHF	TGTGCCAGCAGCTTTCAGGGAGGAGGTTCACCCCTCCACTTT
.	.	TRBV12-5	TRBJ2-1	CASGPGTPTYNEQFF	TGTGCTAGTGGACCAGGGACACCAACCTACAATGAGCAGTTCTTC
TRBD1	.	TRBV29-1	TRBJ2-1	CSVDGTGFPEQFF	TGCAGCGTTGACGGGACAGGGTTCCCTGAGCAGTTCTTC
TRBD1	.	TRBV7-2	TRBJ2-5	CASSLGVRGPQETQYF	TGTGCCAGCAGCTTAGGTGTTAGGGGGCCCCAAGAGACCCAGTACTTC
.	.	TRBV18	TRBJ2-3	CASSPVRTGTDTQYF	TGTGCCAGCTCACCAGTCCGGACGGGGACAGATACGCAGTATTTT
.	.	TRBV27	TRBJ1-1	CASSFNQRVGTEAFF	TGTGCCAGCAGTTTTAATCAACGGGTCGGCACTGAAGCTTTCTTT
TRBD1	once	TRBV2	TRBJ1-4	CASSDGTVWSEKLFF	TGTGCCAGCAGTGACGGGACAGTCTGGTCTGAAAAACTGTTTTTT
.	once	TRBV7-2	TRBJ2-1	CASSPGAGTFNEQFF	TGTGCCAGCAGCCCAGGGGCGGGTACCTTTAATGAGCAGTTCTTC
TRBD1	.	TRBV11-2	TRBJ1-4	CASSSGTGIEKLFF	TGTGCCAGCAGTTCCGGGACAGGGATTGAAAAACTGTTTTTT
.	.	TRBV7-2	TRBJ2-1	CASSPTAQSYNEQFF	TGTGCCAGCAGCCCGACAGCGCAGTCCTACAATGAGCAGTTCTTC
TRBD1	.	TRBV4-3	TRBJ1-6	CASSQDLVGQGNSPLHF	TGCGCCAGCAGCCAAGATCTTGTAGGACAGGGTAACTCACCCCTCCACTTT
.	.	TRBV7-9	TRBJ1-2	CASSLEGGPYGYTF	TGTGCCAGCAGCTTAGAAGGGGGTCCCTATGGCTACACCTTC
.	.	TRBV7-8	TRBJ2-5	CASSPSRRQQETQYF	TGTGCCAGCAGCCCCAGTCGTAGACAGCAAGAGACCCAGTACTTC
.	.	TRBV19	TRBJ1-1	CASSKGQGGDTEAFF	TGTGCCAGTAGTAAAGGACAAGGAGGGGATACTGAAGCTTTCTTT
.	.	TRBV6-5	TRBJ1-2	CASSYSGGGYTF	TGTGCCAGCAGTTACTCCGGCGGTGGCTACACCTTC
.	.	TRBV27	TRBJ1-2	CASSLDGILTRTF	TGTGCCAGCAGCCTGGACGGGATTTTAACCCGCACCTTC
.	.	TRBV7-9	TRBJ1-4	CASSFSTGVEKLFF	TGTGCCAGCAGCTTTAGTACAGGTGTTGAAAAACTGTTTTTT
.	.	TRBV10-1	TRBJ2-1	CASSESGQNNEQFF	TGCGCCAGCAGTGAGTCAGGACAGAACAATGAGCAGTTCTTC
TRBD1	once	TRBV5-5	TRBJ2-5	CASSQDRGETQYF	TGTGCCAGCAGCCAGGACAGGGGGGAGACCCAGTACTTC
TRBD1	once	TRBV2	TRBJ1-3	CASSTPSDRGNTIYF	TGTGCCAGCAGTACGCCTTCGGACAGGGGAAACACCATATATTTT
.	.	TRBV2	TRBJ1-1	CASSDPGMNTEAFF	TGTGCCAGCAGTGATCCGGGAATGAACACTGAAGCTTTCTTT
.	.	TRBV6-5	TRBJ1-1	CASTPQGVNTEAFF	TGTGCCAGCACCCCACAGGGCGTGAACACTGAAGCTTTCTTT
.	.	TRBV7-2	TRBJ1-3	CASSLVPTQGSGNTIYF	TGTGCCAGCAGCTTAGTACCGACGCAGGGGTCCGGAAACACCATATATTTT
.	.	TRBV20-1	TRBJ2-3	CSVQDYTQYF	TGCAGTGTACAGGACTACACGCAGTATTTT
.	.	TRBV9	TRBJ1-5	CASSVGVFSNQPQHF	TGTGCCAGCAGCGTAGGAGTATTCAGCAATCAGCCCCAGCATTTT
TRBD2	.	TRBV7-2	TRBJ2-7	CASSFRAGDHEQYF	TGTGCCAGCAGCTTTCGGGCGGGAGACCACGAGCAGTACTTC
TRBD1	once	TRBV19	TRBJ1-4	CASSGTGGLGEKLFF	TGTGCCAGTAGTGGGACAGGGGGGTTAGGCGAAAAACTGTTTTTT
TRBD1	once	TRBV27	TRBJ1-1	CASSLSGTGDTEAFF	TGTGCCAGCAGTTTATCCGGGACAGGGGACACTGAAGCTTTCTTT
.	.	TRBV5-1	TRBJ1-2	CASSAQTGNYGYTF	TGCGCCAGCAGCGCACAAACAGGCAACTATGGCTACACCTTC
.	.	TRBV6-5	TRBJ1-5	CASSQQSNQPQHF	TGTGCCAGCAGTCAACAAAGCAATCAGCCCCAGCATTTT
.	.	TRBV3-1/TRBV3-2	TRBJ1-1	CASSPRGTEAFF	TGTGCCAGCAGCCCTCGGGGTACTGAAGCTTTCTTT
TRBD1	.	TRBV15	TRBJ2-7	CATSRGTGGVYEQYF	TGTGCCACCAGCAGAGGTACAGGGGGCGTTTACGAGCAGTACTTC